The 10 T cell receptor beta chains presented below share a single source sample, sequenced in a study of T cell repertoires in cytomegalovirus infection (dated by TCRdb to the late 2010s). The reads were generated on an Illumina HiSeq 1500. TCRdb reprocessing: public reads trimmed at Q25 with fastp, clones called with MiXCR, in-frame beta chains kept. Rows are combined by CDR3 protein, so each entry shows the most common genes and DNA. This sample comprises about 110,000 distinct CDR3 sequences, 10% of them detected only once. Jointly, the top ten make up roughly 31% of the sample. Their recognized antigens are unknown. The specimen was PBMCs, sequenced either directly or after in vitro stimulation (not recorded which). The origin of the receptors is a human donor in good health (CMV status not recorded). Some clones in this sample may be carry-over from other donors' samples.

This clonotype was recorded at least ten times. The chain recombines TRBV7-8 with TRBJ2-1; D unclear. Germline V CDR1 and CDR2: SGHVS, FQNEAQ. Between the trimmed V and J ends, which lost 1 base and 1 base, there was a span of 11 bases. This CDR3 is built from 16 residues. The CDR3 region is CASSLDTASSYNEQFF. CDR3 DNA sequence: TGTGCCAGCAGCTTAGACACGGCATCTTCCTACAATGAGCAGTTCTTC.

V and J are TRBV7-2 and TRBJ2-5; D perhaps matches TRBD1 (6 bases). Trimming left V 6 bases short and J 0 bases short, with 14 bases between. Germline CDR1 is SGHTA and CDR2 is FQGNSA. CDR3 length: 15 amino acids. The CDR3 coding sequence is TGTGCCAGCAGTCGGGACATCGGAAACCAAGAGACCCAGTACTTC. It codes for CASSRDIGNQETQYF.

A note on this clonotype: Just one base apart from a much larger clone, this may be a read error. DNA of the CDR3: TGCGTCAGCAGCCCTCTAGCGGACTTGAACACCGGGGAGCTGTTTTTT. Its protein is CVSSPLADLNTGELFF. The chain carries TRBV4-3 and TRBJ2-2, with 7 bases fitting TRBD2. The CDR3 consists of 16 residues. Germline CDR1 is LGHNA and CDR2 is YSLEER.

This chain uses TRBV5-6 with TRBJ1-3; 7 positions agree with TRBD1. The CDR3 totals 16 residues. V trimming: 0 bases; J trimming: 4 bases; junction bases outside the gene matches: 7. In germline, CDR1 is SGHDT, CDR2 YYEEEE. The CDR3 nucleotides read TGTGCCAGCAGCTTGGACAGGGGCCTCGGGGGAAACACCATATATTTT. It encodes CASSLDRGLGGNTIYF.

This clonotype has ten or more counts. The V gene is TRBV28, the J gene TRBJ2-2, with no clear D. The CDR3 spans 15 residues. Germline values: CDR1 MDHEN, CDR2 SYDVKM. Trimming left V 5 bases short and J 2 bases short, with 12 bases between. The CDR3 region is CASSPPPANTGELFF. CDR3 DNA sequence: TGTGCCAGCAGTCCCCCCCCAGCAAACACCGGGGAGCTGTTTTTT.

This clonotype came up many times. The rearrangement joins TRBV19 to TRBJ2-2; D gene ambiguous. Germline V gene sequence: CDR1 LNHDA, CDR2 SQIVND (reference sequence). CDR3 length: 15 residues. V lost 3 bases and J 1 base, leaving 9 bases between the germline ends. CDR3 DNA sequence: TGTGCCAGTAGTATGGATTTCGAGAACACCGGGGAGCTGTTTTTT. This encodes CASSMDFENTGELFF.

This clonotype was counted many times. The gene calls are TRBV7-2 and TRBJ2-7; 8 nucleotides agree with TRBD1. Unmatched junction bases numbered 5, after V lost 0 bases and J lost 4 bases. There are 15 residues in the CDR3. From germline, CDR1 is SGHTA and CDR2 FQGNSA. CDR3 sequence (DNA): TGTGCCAGCAGCTTAGCGATAGGGGACAGGTACGAGCAGTACTTC. This sequence encodes CASSLAIGDRYEQYF.

Only a few counts were recorded for this clonotype. The CDR3, as DNA: TGTGCCAGCAGTCTGTACAAACAAGAGACCCAGTACTTC. It specifies CASSLYKQETQYF. The chain combines TRBV12-3 or TRBV12-4 with TRBJ2-5; D not certain. The CDR3 contains 13 residues. V was clipped by 5 bases and J by 2 bases, with 9 bases between them.

The V gene is TRBV7-2, the J gene TRBJ1-1, with D unclear. This CDR3 region has 13 residues. The germline CDR1 and CDR2 sequences are SGHTA and FQGNSA. The V end lost 5 bases, the J end lost 0 bases, and 7 bases lay between the germline ends. The CDR3: CASSPSLNTEAFF. The CDR3 DNA follows: TGTGCCAGCAGCCCGAGCTTGAACACTGAAGCTTTCTTT.

V and J are TRBV5-4 and TRBJ2-3; D unresolved. The CDR3 sequence is 13 residues long. V was trimmed by 4 bases and J by 8 bases, leaving 14 bases between them. CDR1 and CDR2 from the germline V gene are SGHNT and YYREEE (reference sequence). The CDR3 reads CASSPVPAGTQYF. The DNA for the CDR3 is TGTGCCAGCAGCCCCGTGCCCGCCGGTACGCAGTATTTT.